The entry that follows covers one T cell receptor (beta chain) sequence. This entry comes from a study of blood T cell repertoires in COVID-19. Looking at the study overall: Sites across the United States, Italy and Spain contributed samples from acute and convalescent COVID-19.

The protocol was immunoSEQ multiplex PCR, while the TCRdb copy is restricted to in-frame clones and leaves out a portion. The table has around 160,000 clones, about 86% seen once. The source of this sequence is a woman aged 70-85 years with COVID-19, enrolled during active disease. Sequencing used peripheral blood.

In DNA form, the CDR3 reads TGTGCCAGCAGCCATAGGAGGGGCAACTCCTACGAGCAGTACTTC. Protein: CASSHRRGNSYEQYF. The V gene is TRBV7-9, the J gene TRBJ2-7; a weak D match, TRBD2 (6 bases). V lost 5 bases to trimming and J lost 0 bases, with 14 bases between them. The CDR3 covers 15 residues. Germline V gives CDR1 SEHNR, CDR2 FQNEAQ (reference sequence). The whole variable domain, filled in from reference TRBV7-9 and TRBJ2-7, reads DTGVSQNPRHKITKRGQNVTFRCDPISEHNRLYWYRQTLGQGPEFLTYFQNEAQLEKSRLLSDRFSAERPKGSFSTLEIQRTEQGDSAMYLCASSHRRGNSYEQYFGPGTRLTVT.